A single sample is the source of the 14 T cell receptor beta chains below, sequenced in a study of shared clonotypes between healthy human individuals. Clones were sequenced by immunoSEQ multiplex PCR, and TCRdb holds only the in-frame ones, with some missing. This table holds approximately 590,000 clones, 95% to 96% found once. Naive CD8 cells comprised CD45RO-negative, CCR7-positively selected cells, excluding terminally differentiated effector memory CD45RA+ cells. The sample taken for sequencing was naive CD8+ T cells sorted from blood. These TCRs come from a young woman in good health.

Here the CDR3 DNA reads TGTGCCAGCAGCGCCGCGGGAGCGATCATGGAGACCCAGTACTTC. This sequence encodes CASSAAGAIMETQYF. The chain carries TRBV7-8 and TRBJ2-5, with 7 bases aligning to TRBD2. V gave up 5 bases and J gave up 5 bases; unmatched junction bases: 11. Germline lookup yields CDR1 SGHVS and CDR2 FQNEAQ. The CDR3 has 15 residues.

V gene TRBV19 combines with J gene TRBJ2-4, with TRBD1 identical over 7 bases. After removal of 4 bases from V and 0 bases from J, the junction contained 6 bases not matched to a gene. Per germline, CDR1 LNHDA and CDR2 SQIVND (reference sequence). CDR3 length: 16 amino acids. This CDR3 is CASSTGTALAKNIQYF. For the CDR3, the DNA is TGTGCCAGTAGTACCGGGACAGCACTAGCCAAAAACATTCAGTACTTC.

This sequence joins TRBV28 and TRBJ1-5, with no clear D. The CDR3 length is 14 residues. Germline CDR1 MDHEN, CDR2 SYDVKM. V lost 5 bases and J 4 bases, leaving 12 bases between the germline ends. The CDR3 DNA follows: TGTGCCAGCAGTCTCCTGGCAGAAAATCAGCCCCAGCATTTT. Its translation is CASSLLAENQPQHF.

V gene TRBV4-1 combines with J gene TRBJ2-1; no firm D call. Germline V gives CDR1 MGHRA, CDR2 YSYEKL. CDR3 size: 14 residues. V lost 1 base and J lost 8, with 12 bases in between. Here the CDR3 reads CASSQVSGLDEQFF. In DNA form, the CDR3 reads TGCGCCAGCAGCCAAGTCTCCGGGCTTGATGAGCAGTTCTTC.

The genes are TRBV7-8 and TRBJ2-1; the match to TRBD2 covers 14 bases. Germline assignment: CDR1 SGHVS and CDR2 FQNEAQ. V shed 2 bases, J shed 4 bases, and the junction held 7 bases outside the gene matches. CDR3 length: 18 residues. Here the CDR3 DNA reads TGTGCCAGCAGCTTAAGACTAGCGGGAGGGACTTATTACAATGAGCAGTTCTTC. It translates to CASSLRLAGGTYYNEQFF. Drawing the rest from reference TRBV7-8 and TRBJ2-1, the complete variable domain is GAGVSQSPRYKVAKRGQDVALRCDPISGHVSLFWYQQALGQGPEFLTYFQNEAQLDKSGLPSDRFFAERPEGSVSTLKIQRTQQEDSAVYLCASSLRLAGGTYYNEQFFGPGTRLTVL.

This chain joins TRBV7-9 and TRBJ2-3; D gene ambiguous. The CDR3 totals 13 residues. CDR1 is SEHNR, CDR2 FQNEAQ, per germline (reference sequence). V lost 6 bases to trimming and J lost 0 bases, with 7 bases between them. CDR3 bases: TGTGCCAGCAGGATACCTAGCACAGATACGCAGTATTTT. Amino acid sequence: CASRIPSTDTQYF.

The rearrangement uses TRBV7-9 and TRBJ2-7; the D is unclear. The CDR3 is made up of 15 amino acids. Germline CDR1 SEHNR, CDR2 FQNEAQ (reference sequence). V lost 1 base, J lost 7 bases, and 17 bases lay in between. The CDR3 region has the DNA TGTGCCAGCAGCTTAGGTGACACCTCACTTGGGGAGCAGTACTTC. It encodes CASSLGDTSLGEQYF.

The chain joins TRBV4-2 to TRBJ1-6; unclear D gene. Germline V lookup: CDR1 LGHNA, CDR2 YNFKEQ. Deletions cut 0 bases from V and 5 bases from J, with 8 bases between. CDR3 length: 15 amino acids. The CDR3 loop reads CASSQEWADNSPLHF. CDR3 nucleotides: TGTGCCAGCAGCCAAGAGTGGGCAGATAATTCACCCCTCCACTTT.

The chain joins TRBV25-1 to TRBJ2-5; D gene unclear. The J call may be faulty, since TRBJ2-7 better matches the DNA end. CDR1 is MGHDK and CDR2 is SYGVNS in the germline V gene. This CDR3 comprises 11 residues. The CDR3 here is CASSEAYEQYF. The CDR3 DNA follows: TGTGCCAGCAGTGAAGCCTACGAGCAGTACTTC.

The rearrangement links TRBV10-3 to TRBJ2-1; D remains ambiguous. The V gene's germline CDR1 is ENHRY and CDR2 SYGVKD. The CDR3 consists of 15 residues. Trimming left V 8 bases short and J 0 bases short, with 14 bases between. The CDR3 DNA sequence: TGTGCCATCCACGCGGCGGAAAGCTCCTACAATGAGCAGTTCTTC. It translates to CAIHAAESSYNEQFF.

The chain links TRBV2 to TRBJ2-1; the D is unclear. The CDR3 loop spans 11 amino acids. Germline assignment: CDR1 SNHLY and CDR2 FYNNEI. V gave up 7 bases and J gave up 10 bases, with 11 bases separating them. The CDR3 sequence: CASTAGPEQFF. CDR3 sequence (DNA): TGTGCCAGCACTGCCGGGCCCGAGCAGTTCTTC.

Comment on this clone: In the same sample, other DNA sequences code for this CDR3. The chain couples TRBV7-8 to TRBJ2-7; the D gene could be TRBD1 or TRBD2 (5 bases each). V lost 5 bases to trimming and J lost 3 bases, with 11 bases between them. The germline V gene has CDR1 SGHVS and CDR2 FQNEAQ. The CDR3 covers 13 residues. The CDR3, as DNA: TGTGCCAGCAGCCCACGGGACGGCTACGAGCAGTACTTC. Its protein product is CASSPRDGYEQYF.

The CDR3 protein is CASSFRTGGGGTDTQYF. The CDR3 DNA follows: TGTGCCAGCAGCTTTAGGACAGGGGGCGGTGGCACAGATACGCAGTATTTT. The chain has TRBV7-6 and TRBJ2-3; the match to TRBD1 covers 11 bases. Germline CDR1 SGHVS, CDR2 FNYEAQ. Losses at the gene ends were 3 bases for V and 1 base for J; bases not matched to a gene: 6. This CDR3 contains 17 residues.

The chain carries TRBV5-6 and TRBJ2-7; D is ambiguous. The CDR3 runs to 15 residues. The V gene lost 4 bases and the J gene lost 1 base, with 15 bases spanning the gap. Germline CDR1 is SGHDT and CDR2 is YYEEEE. Written as DNA, the CDR3 is TGTGCCAGCAGCCACTCGGATCGGCAGTCCTACGAGCAGTACTTC. Encoded protein: CASSHSDRQSYEQYF.